Sequencing of this T cell receptor (beta chain) was carried out in a study of blood T cells in healthy people across ages (dated by TCRdb to between 2015 and 2017). Concerning the study at large: In model experiments, roughly one uniquely barcoded TCR beta cDNA molecule per two T cells was captured by template switching. Using deep sequencing normalized with unique cDNA molecular identifiers, the study measured how TCR beta repertoire diversity changes with age. The donors were split into four age groups: young (average around 15 years), middle-aged (roughly 40), aged (62) and long-lived (approximately 80). Donors of different ages were randomly distributed across sequencing lanes to avoid experimental bias. Using the same blood draw, the study looked at two additional independent replicas of 1 million unique cDNA reads for two donors, one aged 18 to 30 and the other aged 80 or older. Results the study describes overall, beyond this receptor: Since profiling was done on bulk unsorted PBMCs, naive and antigen-experienced compartments could not be conclusively compared. As age increased, observed TCR beta diversity per million T cells dropped in a roughly linear way, and a significant reduction was already evident by age about 40. Because donor CMV infection status was unknown, age-related changes in expanded clonotypes were potentially confounded. Compared with the aged group, the long-lived group had more naive CD4+ T cells, fewer expanded clones and increased TCR diversity, a pattern suggesting age selection. There was a strong correlation between observed TCR beta diversity and the percentage of naive T cells measured by flow cytometry. Estimates of total diversity based on one million sequenced T cells were regarded as lower bounds and as underestimates.

Donors were a few dozen systemically healthy Caucasian individuals from Russia aged about 6 to 100 years. Each donor gave approximately 9.4 milliliters of peripheral blood, drawn into EDTA-treated Vacutainer tubes. Ficoll-Paque density-gradient centrifugation was used to isolate PBMCs, with at least 6 million per sample. Total RNA, at least 5.5 micrograms per sample, was extracted from PBMCs with Trizol reagent. For every donor, flow cytometry on a PBMC aliquot measured the percentage of naive CD45RAhigh/CD27high T cells. On this clonotype itself: Its antigen is still unknown. Nothing much larger sits one base from this clone, and base qualities are not available.

Receptor libraries were prepared by 5' RACE. A second PCR of roughly 7 to 11 cycles was performed with a sample-barcoded 5' primer and a J-beta primer mix. Each TCR beta cDNA molecule received a unique molecular identifier from a template-switch 5' adaptor carrying 12 random nucleotides. Each sample yielded at least 2.5 million CDR3-containing paired-end reads. First-strand cDNA was synthesized from all RNA with the Mint cDNA synthesis kit, primed by a TRBC-specific oligonucleotide. Following uracil-DNA glycosylase treatment, a first 18-cycle PCR with universal primers M1SS and BC2_uni_R was performed on all cDNA. As for how the authors treated the data: Each sample was normalized by randomly selecting 1 million high-quality reads, each carrying a distinct molecular identifier. Reads sharing molecular identifiers were discarded rather than binned into consensus sequences. CDR3 identification, clonotype clustering and error correction used MiTCR with a Q25 quality threshold and the strictest error-elimination algorithm. A nonparametric unseen species model with Euler transformation was used to estimate a lower bound on total TCR beta diversity. Starting from the raw public reads, TCRdb applied fastp trimming at Q25, assembled clones with MiXCR and retained in-frame beta chains. Entries are consolidated by CDR3 protein sequence, retaining the most common genes and DNA. The V and J calls follow TCRdb's processing rather than the paper's. The sample table contains fewer than 2 million distinct CDR3 sequences; only one count was recorded for about 39% of them. Of the sample, 20% to 25% is held by the ten largest clones.

CDR1 MNHEY and CDR2 SVGEGT were looked up in the germline V gene. The CDR3, cysteine through phenylalanine, is 12 amino acids long. Kept here is only the CDR3 DNA, which spans 36 bases and is read in frame from base 1. The V gene is TRBV6-2 or TRBV6-3 and the J gene is TRBJ2-1; the D gene is perhaps TRBD2, from 5 matching bases. The DNA end lines up better with TRBJ2-7; the J call may be wrong. Specimen: blood. The origin of this receptor is a human donor in good health. The DNA sequence is TGTGCCAGCGGCGAGGGCTACAATGAGCAGTACTTC. Its protein reads: CASGEGYNEQYF.